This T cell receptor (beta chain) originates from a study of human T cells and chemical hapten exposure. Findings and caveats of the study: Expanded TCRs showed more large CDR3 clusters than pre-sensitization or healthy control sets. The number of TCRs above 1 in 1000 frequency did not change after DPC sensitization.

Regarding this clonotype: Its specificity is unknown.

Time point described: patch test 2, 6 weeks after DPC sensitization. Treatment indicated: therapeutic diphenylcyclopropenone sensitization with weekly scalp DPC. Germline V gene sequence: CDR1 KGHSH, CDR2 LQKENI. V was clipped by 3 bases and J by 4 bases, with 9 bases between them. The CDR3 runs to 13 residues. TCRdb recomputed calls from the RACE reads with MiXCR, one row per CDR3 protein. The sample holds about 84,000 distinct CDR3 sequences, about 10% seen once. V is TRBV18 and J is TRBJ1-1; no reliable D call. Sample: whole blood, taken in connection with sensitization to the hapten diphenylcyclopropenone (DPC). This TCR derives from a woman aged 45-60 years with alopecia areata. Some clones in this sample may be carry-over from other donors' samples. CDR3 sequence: CASSPRESTEAFF. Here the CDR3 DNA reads TGTGCCAGCTCACCGCGTGAGAGCACTGAAGCTTTCTTT.